The next 27 T cell receptor beta chains were all read from a single sample in a study of cytomegalovirus exposure and HLA in healthy donors. 13 Jbeta primers and 60 Vbeta primers were used for the PCR. The table came from immunoSEQ multiplex PCR; TCRdb's copy has only in-frame clones and leaves some out. The data contain 150,000 to 200,000 clones, 84% of them singletons. What was sequenced was PBMCs. The receptors here all came from a boy between 10 and 17 years old in good health and CMV-seronegative.

J is TRBJ2-5 and V is TRBV7-2, with 13 bases aligning to TRBD2. After removal of 5 bases from V and 5 bases from J, the junction contained 11 bases not matched to a gene. Looked up from germline, CDR1 is SGHTA and CDR2 is FQGNSA. The CDR3 is made up of 17 amino acids. In DNA, the CDR3 is TGTGCCAGCAGCCCCCGGGGGACTAGCGGGGCCGGGGAGACCCAGTACTTC. It yields the protein CASSPRGTSGAGETQYF.

This chain connects TRBV11-1 to TRBJ2-7; 7 nucleotides match TRBD2. CDR3 length: 13 amino acids. Germline values: CDR1 SGHAT, CDR2 FQDESV (reference sequence). The junction had 4 bases not matched to a gene; V was cut back by 4 bases and J by 4 bases. The DNA of the CDR3 is TGTGCCAGCAGCTCCCCCGGGGGGTACGAGCAGTACTTC. It is translated as CASSSPGGYEQYF.

The V call is TRBV6-6, the J call TRBJ2-7; 12 positions agree with TRBD2. Trimming removed 4 bases from V and 4 bases from J; junction bases left unmatched: 2. Germline assignment: CDR1 MNHNY and CDR2 SVGAGI (reference sequence). The CDR3 has 14 residues. The CDR3 DNA reads TGTGCCAGCAGTTCGGGACTAGCGGGTTACGAGCAGTACTTC. Amino acid sequence: CASSSGLAGYEQYF.

The rearrangement joins TRBV7-9 to TRBJ2-1; D is perhaps TRBD2 (6 bases). Germline CDR1 reads SEHNR; CDR2 reads FQNEAQ (reference sequence). The CDR3 runs 15 residues. Trimming took off 1 base at V and 3 bases at J, with 10 bases between the two ends. The CDR3 DNA sequence: TGTGCCAGCAGCTTAGGGGGACTCGACTACAATGAGCAGTTCTTC. Amino acid sequence: CASSLGGLDYNEQFF. The variable domain in full, completed from reference TRBV7-9 and TRBJ2-1, reads DTGVSQNPRHKITKRGQNVTFRCDPISEHNRLYWYRQTLGQGPEFLTYFQNEAQLEKSRLLSDRFSAERPKGSFSTLEIQRTEQGDSAMYLCASSLGGLDYNEQFFGPGTRLTVL.

The chain joins TRBV28 to TRBJ2-1; 10 nucleotides agree with TRBD2. The CDR3 runs 14 residues. Germline assignment: CDR1 MDHEN and CDR2 SYDVKM. V lost 3 bases to trimming and J lost 15 bases; unmatched junction nucleotides: 11. For the CDR3, the DNA is TGTGCCAGCAGTTTGGTAGAGTTAGCGGGAGGCACGTTCTTC. This codes for CASSLVELAGGTFF.

This clone was seen a single time. The chain couples TRBV27 to TRBJ1-6; D may be TRBD1 (6 bases). V shed 7 bases and J shed 4 bases, with 14 bases lying between them. The CDR3 totals 15 residues. Per germline, CDR1 MNHEY and CDR2 SMNVEV (reference sequence). For the CDR3, the DNA is TGTGCCAGCACCCTAAGACAGGCTTATAATTCACCCCTCCACTTT. Translating gives CASTLRQAYNSPLHF.

V is TRBV5-1 and J is TRBJ1-6, with 9 positions matching TRBD1. The CDR3 runs 15 residues. In germline, CDR1 is SGHRS, CDR2 YFSETQ. The trim removed 4 bases at V and 10 bases at J, leaving 9 bases unmatched. CDR3 in amino acids: CASSPGTGNNSPLHF. The CDR3 nucleotides are TGCGCCAGCAGCCCTGGGACAGGGAACAACTCACCCCTCCACTTT.

This chain connects TRBV5-1 to TRBJ2-3; no firm D call. V lost 0 bases and J 2 bases, leaving 4 bases between the germline ends. The length of the CDR3 is 13 residues. Germline V gene sequence: CDR1 SGHRS, CDR2 YFSETQ. CDR3 region: CASSLDFTDTQYF. The CDR3 DNA is TGCGCCAGCAGCTTGGACTTCACAGATACGCAGTATTTT.

The chain joins TRBV9 to TRBJ2-1; 10 positions match TRBD2. This CDR3 is built from 16 residues. Germline CDR1 reads SGDLS; CDR2 reads YYNGEE. V gave up 0 bases and J gave up 5 bases; unmatched junction bases: 5. CDR3 in amino acids: CASSVGPLAGDNEQFF. The CDR3 DNA reads TGTGCCAGCAGCGTAGGTCCGCTAGCGGGAGACAATGAGCAGTTCTTC.

The chain recombines TRBV6-1 with TRBJ1-2; D might be TRBD1 (5 bases). The CDR3 extends over 14 amino acids. The V end lost 4 bases, the J end lost 4 bases, and 13 bases lay between the germline ends. Per the germline V gene, CDR1 is MNHNS and CDR2 is SASEGT. The CDR3 sequence: CASSGRQGTYGYTF. CDR3 DNA sequence: TGTGCCAGCAGTGGAAGGCAGGGAACCTATGGCTACACCTTC.

The V call is TRBV25-1, the J call TRBJ2-7, with TRBD2 matching over 7 bases. V dropped 6 bases and J dropped 6; count of bases not matched to a gene: 14. The CDR3 totals 15 residues. Germline CDR1 and CDR2: MGHDK and SYGVNS. Here the CDR3 DNA reads TGTGCCAGCAGAGGGTTTGAGGGAGGGCCTGGCGAGCAGTACTTC. It yields the protein CASRGFEGGPGEQYF.

The chain uses TRBV29-1 and TRBJ1-1; 10 nucleotides line up with TRBD1. The CDR3 is 14 amino acids. The junction had 9 bases not matched to a gene; V was cut back by 8 bases and J by 3 bases. CDR1 is SQVTM, CDR2 ANQGSEA, per germline. CDR3 residues: CSLRQGAGDTEAFF. The CDR3, as DNA: TGCAGCCTTAGACAGGGGGCGGGGGACACTGAAGCTTTCTTT.

This chain uses TRBV18 with TRBJ2-7; D might be TRBD2 (6 bases). This CDR3 is 13 amino acids long. In germline, CDR1 is KGHSH, CDR2 LQKENI. Trimming took 4 bases from V and 2 from J, leaving 9 bases between them. The CDR3, as DNA: TGTGCCAGCTCACGGACGGGAGCCTACGAGCAGTACTTC. This gives the protein CASSRTGAYEQYF.

The chain combines TRBV28 with TRBJ2-7; 7 bases fit TRBD1. Germline trimming cut 3 bases from V and 3 bases from J; bases unmatched to any gene: 2. The CDR3 extends over 13 amino acids. Germline V lookup: CDR1 MDHEN, CDR2 SYDVKM. CDR3: CASSLGQSYEQYF. The CDR3 DNA follows: TGTGCCAGCAGTTTGGGACAGAGCTACGAGCAGTACTTC.

J is TRBJ2-2 and V is TRBV28; 12 bases are a match to TRBD2. J gave up 5 bases and V 5 bases, and 9 bases lay outside the gene matches. Germline loops: CDR1 MDHEN, CDR2 SYDVKM. The CDR3 loop spans 17 amino acids. For the CDR3, the DNA is TGTGCCAGCAGTATAAACCTAGGACTAGCGGGAACCGGGGAGCTGTTTTTT. Residues: CASSINLGLAGTGELFF.

Concerning this clone itself: The same CDR3 also results from other DNA sequences found in this sample. The chain employs TRBV28 and TRBJ1-1, with TRBD1 identical over 7 bases. J was trimmed by 2 bases and V by 3 bases; bases with no gene match: 3. The germline gives CDR1 MDHEN, CDR2 SYDVKM. This CDR3 has 14 amino acids. The DNA for the CDR3 is TGTGCCAGCAGTTTCCGAGGGGGCAACACTGAAGCTTTCTTT. This codes for CASSFRGGNTEAFF.

J is TRBJ2-3 and V is TRBV19, with D possibly TRBD1 on 5 matching bases. The CDR3 spans 16 residues. Germline lookup yields CDR1 LNHDA and CDR2 SQIVND (reference sequence). V was cut by 5 bases and J by 0 bases, with 15 bases left in between. This CDR3 reads CASSVRTDTSTDTQYF. Here the CDR3 DNA reads TGTGCCAGTAGTGTACGGACGGACACCAGCACAGATACGCAGTATTTT. Full variable domain (rest looked up from reference TRBV19 and TRBJ2-3): DGGITQSPKYLFRKEGQNVTLSCEQNLNHDAMYWYRQDPGQGLRLIYYSQIVNDFQKGDIAEGYSVSREKKESFPLTVTSAQKNPTAFYLCASSVRTDTSTDTQYFGPGTRLTVL.

The chain is built from TRBV15 and TRBJ2-7, with 9 bases aligning to TRBD2. Germline-derived CDR1 and CDR2 are LNHNV and YYDKDF (reference sequence). The J segment lost 2 bases and the V segment lost 5 bases, leaving 10 bases of the junction unmatched. This CDR3 contains 16 residues. CDR3 DNA sequence: TGTGCCACCAGCGCAGGGAGGCTAGCGGGGACCTACGAGCAGTACTTC. This encodes CATSAGRLAGTYEQYF. Supplemented by reference TRBV15 and TRBJ2-7, the full variable domain reads DAMVIQNPRYQVTQFGKPVTLSCSQTLNHNVMYWYQQKSSQAPKLLFHYYDKDFNNEADTPDNFQSRRPNTSFCFLDIRSPGLGDTAMYLCATSAGRLAGTYEQYFGPGTRLTVT.

The gene calls are TRBV7-3 and TRBJ1-3, with D perhaps matching TRBD1 (5 bases). V was shortened by 5 bases and J by 4 bases, with 18 bases between the two germline ends. This CDR3 comprises 16 residues. Germline CDR1 and CDR2: SGHTA and FQGTGA. The CDR3 loop reads CASSRAPGTAGNTIYF. CDR3 bases: TGTGCCAGCAGCCGCGCGCCCGGGACTGCAGGAAACACCATATATTTT.

V usage is TRBV6-6 and J usage is TRBJ2-7; TRBD1 agrees at 9 bases. The CDR3 loop spans 13 amino acids. The germline V gene has CDR1 MNHNY and CDR2 SVGAGI (reference sequence). Trimming removed 9 bases from V and 1 base from J; junction bases left unmatched: 4. The chain's CDR3 is CASLGTGSYEQYF. CDR3 nucleotide sequence: TGTGCCAGTCTCGGGACAGGGTCCTACGAGCAGTACTTC.

The genes are TRBV14 and TRBJ1-4; D is perhaps TRBD1 (5 bases). This CDR3 has 16 amino acids. The ends were cut back, 0 bases at V and 6 bases at J, with 14 bases in the middle. CDR1 and CDR2 (germline): SGHDN, FVKESK. The DNA of the CDR3 is TGTGCCAGCAGCCAAGATCATCCACAGGCCGATGAAAAACTGTTTTTT. It codes for CASSQDHPQADEKLFF.

The J gene is TRBJ2-3, the V gene TRBV7-3; 9 bases line up with TRBD2. V lost 1 base, J lost 0 bases, and 2 bases stayed unmatched. Germline assignment: CDR1 SGHTA and CDR2 FQGTGA. This CDR3 is built from 16 residues. CDR3 amino acids: CASSLRAGGSTDTQYF. For the CDR3, the DNA is TGTGCCAGCAGCTTAAGAGCGGGAGGTAGCACAGATACGCAGTATTTT. Using reference TRBV7-3 and TRBJ2-3 for the parts outside the CDR3, the full variable domain is GAGVSQTPSNKVTEKGKYVELRCDPISGHTALYWYRQSLGQGPEFLIYFQGTGAADDSGLPNDRFFAVRPEGSVSTLKIQRTERGDSAVYLCASSLRAGGSTDTQYFGPGTRLTVL.

This CDR3 reads CATSAPQGRSSAGELFF. The CDR3 region has the DNA TGTGCCACCAGCGCTCCCCAGGGAAGGTCTTCTGCCGGGGAGCTGTTTTTT. This chain connects TRBV15 to TRBJ2-2, with a possible D match to TRBD1 (5 bases). This CDR3 contains 17 residues. Trimming shortened V by 5 bases and J by 6 bases, and 22 bases separated the two germline ends. Looked up from germline, CDR1 is LNHNV and CDR2 is YYDKDF (reference sequence).

V gene TRBV5-5 combines with J gene TRBJ2-7; 12 nucleotides align to TRBD1. From germline, CDR1 is SGHKS and CDR2 YYEKEE (reference sequence). The CDR3 spans 17 residues. J gave up 2 bases and V 0 bases, and 6 bases lay outside the gene matches. The CDR3 coding sequence is TGTGCCAGCAGCTTGGAAGGGGGACAGGGGGCCGCCTACGAGCAGTACTTC. Translated: CASSLEGGQGAAYEQYF.

The V call is TRBV5-6, the J call TRBJ1-4, with 8 bases fitting TRBD1. CDR3 size: 18 residues. V trimming: 4 bases; J trimming: 0 bases; junction bases outside the gene matches: 11. Looked up from germline, CDR1 is SGHDT and CDR2 is YYEEEE. CDR3 loop: CASSRTGGTSATNEKLFF. DNA for the CDR3: TGTGCCAGCAGCCGTACAGGGGGTACAAGTGCAACTAATGAAAAACTGTTTTTT.

V is TRBV7-2 and J is TRBJ1-2, with 8 bases that match TRBD1. Losses at the gene ends were 2 bases for V and 6 bases for J; bases not matched to a gene: 8. Germline V gene lookup returns CDR1 SGHTA and CDR2 FQGNSA. This CDR3 spans 15 amino acids. The CDR3 region has the DNA TGTGCCAGCAGCTTAAAGACAGGGGAAAGCCATGGCTACACCTTC. It specifies CASSLKTGESHGYTF.

This chain uses TRBV6-4 with TRBJ2-1; 9 bases line up with TRBD2. After removal of 4 bases from V and 1 base from J, the junction contained 5 bases not matched to a gene. Germline CDR1 and CDR2: MRHNA and SNTAGT. This CDR3 contains 16 residues. DNA of the CDR3: TGTGCCAGCAGTGCGACTAGCGGACCTTCCTACAATGAGCAGTTCTTC. It is translated as CASSATSGPSYNEQFF.